The T cell receptor (beta chain) described here comes from a study of human T cells and chemical hapten exposure. Background on the study: Patients additionally received therapeutic doses of diphenylcyclopropenone on the scalp once a week, and this continued throughout the approximately 26-week study.

Library construction involved attaching unique molecular identifiers to individual cDNA molecules, which allowed quantitative, reproducible TCR counting. TCRdb analysed the RACE reads with MiXCR anew, one entry per CDR3 protein. The sample has 55,000 to 75,000 distinct CDR3 sequences, 5.5% to 7.5% seen once. Between the trimmed V and J ends, which lost 4 bases and 3 bases, there was a span of 18 bases. The CDR3 runs to 15 residues. CDR1 DFQATT and CDR2 SNEGSKA come from the germline V gene (reference sequence). The table lists this clonotype with many counts. Time point of the sample: pre-sensitization, week 0. Described treatment: therapeutic diphenylcyclopropenone sensitization with weekly scalp DPC. Participating donors were patients with alopecia, aged 18 to 70 years, considered appropriate candidates for DPC.

Sequenced material: whole blood, taken in connection with sensitization to the hapten diphenylcyclopropenone (DPC). This rearrangement joins TRBV20-1 to TRBJ1-1, with a possible D match to TRBD1 (6 bases). This TCR came from a woman in her twenties or thirties with alopecia areata. Some clones in this sample may be carry-over from other donors' samples. The CDR3 loop is CSATAHYRVDTEAFF. The DNA of the CDR3 is TGCAGTGCTACTGCCCACTACAGGGTCGACACTGAAGCTTTCTTT.